These T cell receptor beta chains were read from a single sample in a study of PD-1 blockade in classical Hodgkin lymphoma. Profiled with immunoSEQ multiplex PCR; TCRdb holds only in-frame clones, not every one. The table includes 15,000 or so clones, about nine tenths detected once. Sequenced material: CD8+ T cells from blood, taken before the fourth cycle of nivolumab. The receptors were sampled from a human donor with classical Hodgkin lymphoma. CDR3s include the opening cysteine and the closing phenylalanine or tryptophan. The order of the fields is J gene, clone size, V gene, D gene, CDR3 protein, CDR3 DNA. The D gene is left open where the match is weak. Size values are once, few and many counts, or a class for expanded clones, and some rows have none.

j_call: TRBJ2-1
clone_size: -
v_call: TRBV28
d_call: -
cdr3_aa: CASSLDYSNEQFF
cdr3_nt: TGTGCCAGCAGTTTAGACTACTCCAATGAGCAGTTCTTC

j_call: TRBJ2-1
clone_size: -
v_call: TRBV9
d_call: -
cdr3_aa: CASSVVSGGYNEQFF
cdr3_nt: TGTGCCAGCAGCGTAGTCAGCGGTGGGTACAATGAGCAGTTCTTC

j_call: TRBJ2-5
clone_size: -
v_call: TRBV7-9
d_call: -
cdr3_aa: CASSLRGGVETQYF
cdr3_nt: TGTGCCAGCAGCTTAAGAGGTGGGGTAGAGACCCAGTACTTC

j_call: TRBJ2-7
clone_size: -
v_call: TRBV5-5
d_call: -
cdr3_aa: CASSLDGYYEQYF
cdr3_nt: TGTGCCAGCAGCTTGGACGGGTACTACGAGCAGTACTTC

j_call: TRBJ2-1
clone_size: -
v_call: TRBV4-1
d_call: TRBD2
cdr3_aa: CASSQEREYNEQFF
cdr3_nt: TGCGCCAGCAGCCAAGAGCGGGAGTACAATGAGCAGTTCTTC

j_call: TRBJ2-1
clone_size: -
v_call: TRBV28
d_call: -
cdr3_aa: CASRQSGDWVENEQFF
cdr3_nt: TGTGCCAGCAGGCAGTCCGGGGATTGGGTGGAGAATGAGCAGTTCTTC

j_call: TRBJ2-5
clone_size: once
v_call: TRBV18
d_call: -
cdr3_aa: CASSPTNGLQETQYF
cdr3_nt: TGTGCCAGCTCACCAACTAACGGCCTCCAAGAGACCCAGTACTTC

j_call: TRBJ2-1
clone_size: -
v_call: TRBV7-8
d_call: -
cdr3_aa: CASSLAQFF
cdr3_nt: TGTGCCAGCAGCTTAGCTCAGTTCTTC

j_call: TRBJ2-5
clone_size: -
v_call: TRBV28
d_call: -
cdr3_aa: CASSTLEGPQETQYF
cdr3_nt: TGTGCCAGCAGTACGCTAGAGGGCCCTCAAGAGACCCAGTACTTC

j_call: TRBJ1-1
clone_size: -
v_call: TRBV6-6
d_call: -
cdr3_aa: CASSYGGGGTEAFF
cdr3_nt: TGTGCCAGCAGTTACGGTGGGGGGGGCACTGAAGCTTTCTTT

j_call: TRBJ1-3
clone_size: -
v_call: TRBV28
d_call: TRBD1
cdr3_aa: CASSPGTAGNTIYF
cdr3_nt: TGTGCCAGCAGTCCCGGGACAGCTGGAAACACCATATATTTT

j_call: TRBJ2-1
clone_size: once
v_call: TRBV5-4
d_call: -
cdr3_aa: CASSLKGNEQFF
cdr3_nt: TGTGCCAGCAGCTTGAAAGGAAATGAGCAGTTCTTC

j_call: TRBJ1-5
clone_size: -
v_call: TRBV6-1
d_call: -
cdr3_aa: CASSTAYSNQPQHF
cdr3_nt: TGTGCCAGCTCGACAGCTTATAGCAATCAGCCCCAGCATTTT

j_call: TRBJ1-5
clone_size: medium-sized
v_call: TRBV19
d_call: -
cdr3_aa: CASSIGIPGRASIQPQHF
cdr3_nt: TGTGCCAGTAGTATAGGAATACCGGGAAGGGCGAGTATACAGCCCCAGCATTTT

j_call: TRBJ2-1
clone_size: -
v_call: TRBV9
d_call: TRBD2
cdr3_aa: CASSVEAGEIYNEQFF
cdr3_nt: TGTGCCAGCAGCGTAGAAGCGGGGGAGATCTACAATGAGCAGTTCTTC

j_call: TRBJ2-7
clone_size: -
v_call: TRBV4-1
d_call: -
cdr3_aa: CASSHAAGTDSYEQYF
cdr3_nt: TGCGCCAGCAGCCACGCTGCGGGGACGGACTCCTACGAGCAGTACTTC

j_call: TRBJ2-7
clone_size: -
v_call: TRBV2
d_call: -
cdr3_aa: CASNPSSYEQYF
cdr3_nt: TGTGCCAGCAACCCCAGCTCCTACGAGCAGTACTTC

j_call: TRBJ2-7
clone_size: few
v_call: TRBV27
d_call: -
cdr3_aa: CASSTAPTGNEQYF
cdr3_nt: TGTGCCAGCAGTACCGCCCCTACAGGGAACGAGCAGTACTTC

j_call: TRBJ2-2
clone_size: -
v_call: TRBV29-1
d_call: -
cdr3_aa: CSVEDRGNTGELFF
cdr3_nt: TGCAGCGTTGAAGATCGAGGGAACACCGGGGAGCTGTTTTTT

j_call: TRBJ2-1
clone_size: once
v_call: TRBV19
d_call: -
cdr3_aa: CASRTDHYNEQFF
cdr3_nt: TGTGCCAGTAGAACCGACCATTACAATGAGCAGTTCTTC

j_call: TRBJ1-4
clone_size: once
v_call: TRBV21-1
d_call: -
cdr3_aa: CASSKEGTGATNEKLFF
cdr3_nt: TGTGCCAGCAGCAAAGAGGGGACGGGGGCAACTAATGAAAAACTGTTTTTT

j_call: TRBJ2-1
clone_size: -
v_call: TRBV30
d_call: -
cdr3_aa: CAWCFAGTEQFF
cdr3_nt: TGTGCCTGGTGTTTTGCAGGGACAGAGCAGTTCTTC

j_call: TRBJ2-1
clone_size: few
v_call: TRBV6-1
d_call: -
cdr3_aa: CASSAKGRRQLDEQFF
cdr3_nt: TGTGCCAGCAGTGCTAAGGGCCGACGACAGCTCGATGAGCAGTTCTTC

j_call: TRBJ2-7
clone_size: -
v_call: TRBV14
d_call: TRBD2
cdr3_aa: CASSQDWLAGGAEQYF
cdr3_nt: TGTGCCAGCAGCCAAGACTGGCTAGCGGGAGGTGCCGAGCAGTACTTC

j_call: TRBJ2-2
clone_size: -
v_call: TRBV10-1
d_call: TRBD2
cdr3_aa: CASSESAGDGTGELFF
cdr3_nt: TGCGCCAGCAGTGAGTCTGCGGGAGATGGCACCGGGGAGCTGTTTTTT